A selection of T cell receptor beta chains follows, all from one sample in a study of blood T cell repertoires in COVID-19. Clones were sequenced by immunoSEQ multiplex PCR, and TCRdb holds only the in-frame ones, with some missing. The sample includes around 170,000 clones, 80% to 90% of them seen just once. Sequences were obtained from peripheral blood. The receptors originated from a man in his thirties or forties with active or convalescent COVID-19. Each CDR3 is given with its conserved first and last residue. The D gene is left open where the match is weak. The size of a clone is reported for some rows only, either as once, few or many, or as a class for expanded clones.

J gene	clone size	D gene	V gene	CDR3 protein	CDR3 DNA
TRBJ1-1	.	TRBD1	TRBV7-8	CASSPQSGTVNTEAFF	TGTGCCAGCAGCCCCCAATCCGGGACAGTAAACACTGAAGCTTTCTTT
TRBJ2-2	.	TRBD1	TRBV6-5	CASSHGTGLPGELFF	TGTGCCAGCAGCCACGGGACAGGGCTCCCCGGGGAGCTGTTTTTT
TRBJ1-1	.	.	TRBV19	CASSIRGGGAEAFF	TGTGCCAGTAGTATCCGCGGGGGTGGCGCTGAAGCTTTCTTT
TRBJ1-4	few	.	TRBV6-5	CASSSGETTNEKLFF	TGTGCCAGCAGCTCAGGGGAAACAACTAATGAAAAACTGTTTTTT
TRBJ2-4	.	.	TRBV4-3	CASSQDRTSKNIQYF	TGCGCCAGCAGCCAAGATAGGACATCCAAAAACATTCAGTACTTC
TRBJ1-2	once	TRBD1	TRBV24-1	CATSEPGGAHGYTF	TGTGCCACCAGTGAACCAGGGGGCGCGCATGGCTACACCTTC
TRBJ1-2	.	.	TRBV29-1	CSVYLGTPSNYGYTF	TGCAGCGTTTATCTTGGGACTCCGTCTAACTATGGCTACACCTTC
TRBJ1-1	.	.	TRBV6-2/TRBV6-3	CASSWRAEAFF	TGTGCCAGCAGTTGGAGAGCCGAAGCTTTCTTT
TRBJ1-1	.	TRBD1	TRBV19	CASSIGRGLGSEAFF	TGTGCCAGTAGTATAGGCAGGGGGCTGGGAAGTGAAGCTTTCTTT
TRBJ1-5	.	.	TRBV5-6	CASSLWGPSNQPQHF	TGTGCCAGCAGCTTGTGGGGGCCTAGCAATCAGCCCCAGCATTTT
TRBJ2-1	.	TRBD2	TRBV24-1	CATSRLAGSDYNEQFF	TGTGCCACCAGTAGACTAGCGGGGTCGGATTACAATGAGCAGTTCTTC
TRBJ1-3	.	TRBD1	TRBV13	CASSPGQVSSGNTIYF	TGTGCCAGCAGCCCAGGACAGGTGAGCTCTGGAAACACCATATATTTT
TRBJ1-6	once	TRBD1	TRBV6-5	CASNDRGQSPLHF	TGTGCCAGCAACGACAGGGGACAGTCACCCCTCCACTTT
TRBJ1-1	.	.	TRBV11-2	CASLPGHQSTEAFF	TGTGCCAGCCTTCCGGGACACCAGTCGACTGAAGCTTTCTTT
TRBJ2-7	.	TRBD2	TRBV7-6	CASSSILAGEQYF	TGTGCCAGCAGCTCGATTCTAGCGGGCGAGCAGTACTTC
TRBJ2-7	.	TRBD2	TRBV3-1/TRBV3-2	CASRTSGHYEQYF	TGTGCCAGCAGAACTAGCGGGCACTACGAGCAGTACTTC
TRBJ1-6	few	.	TRBV27	CASSSMQGGDNSPLHF	TGTGCCAGCAGCTCTATGCAGGGTGGGGATAATTCACCCCTCCACTTT